This T cell receptor (beta chain) is from a study of T-cell memory formation after mild COVID-19. Study-level background: Each donor largely had its own TCR clusters.

The germline V and J ends were trimmed by 1 base and 0 bases, with 11 bases remaining between them. The germline gives CDR1 MGHDK, CDR2 SYGVNS. The CDR3 extends over 16 amino acids. This clonotype was detected many times. Its target is unknown. Study results and caveats: Pre-infection memory carried some responding clones, suggesting that cross-reactive memory joined.

A single record per CDR3 protein comes from TCRdb applying MiXCR to the 5' RACE reads. The sample yields some 130,000 distinct CDR3 sequences, 5% to 6.5% seen once. The TCR sequence derives from an adult woman who had mild COVID-19 (a few samples of this study predate the infection). Cell type and time point are not known. What was sequenced was PBMCs or a T cell subset sorted from them (not recorded which). The V call is TRBV25-1, the J call TRBJ2-3; a possible D gene is TRBD2 (6 bases). The CDR3 DNA is TGTGCCAGCAGTGAATGGGCGGGATTTAGCACAGATACGCAGTATTTT. The encoded protein is CASSEWAGFSTDTQYF.